One and the same sample provided the 18 T cell receptor beta chains below, sequenced in a study of T cell repertoires in cytomegalovirus infection. Antigens for these TCRs are unknown. TCRdb redid the calling of the reads with MiXCR, one entry per CDR3 protein. The repertoire holds approximately 910,000 distinct CDR3 sequences, around 32% seen once, with over 10% in the top ten. Source: cultured CD8+ T cells from PBMCs, taken from culture after CMV antigen stimulation. Receptor source: a human donor in good health (CMV status not recorded). Some clones in this sample may be carry-over from other donors' samples.

J is TRBJ1-5 and V is TRBV19; TRBD1 might be the D (6 bases). The ends were cut back, 3 bases at V and 10 bases at J, with 16 bases in the middle. CDR3 size: 14 residues. Germline V gene data show CDR1 as LNHDA and CDR2 as SQIVND (reference sequence). The CDR3 nucleotides read TGTGCCAGTAGTATGTCAGTAACAGGGTTTCCCCAGCATTTT. Protein product: CASSMSVTGFPQHF.

This clonotype was observed a single time. The chain links TRBV19 to TRBJ1-3; no definite D call. V lost 5 bases and J 1 base, leaving 15 bases between the germline ends. Per the germline V gene, CDR1 is LNHDA and CDR2 is SQIVND (reference sequence). The CDR3 contains 16 residues. CDR3 nucleotides: TGTGCCAGTAGTGACGATTACAGAGATTCTGGAAACACCATATATTTT. Protein: CASSDDYRDSGNTIYF.

The chain is built from TRBV2 and TRBJ2-1, with unresolved D. The CDR3 runs to 11 residues. Deletions cut 5 bases from V and 8 bases from J, with 7 bases between. Germline CDR1 and CDR2: SNHLY and FYNNEI. Here the CDR3 DNA reads TGTGCCAGCAGTCCAGTACATGAGCAGTTCTTC. As protein: CASSPVHEQFF.

This chain joins TRBV6-1 and TRBJ1-6; a weak D match, TRBD1 (5 bases). In germline, CDR1 is MNHNS, CDR2 SASEGT. The CDR3 covers 14 residues. Trimming removed 10 bases at V and 11 bases at J, with 21 bases between. This CDR3 is CATQNQGLLAPLHF. The CDR3 DNA is TGTGCCACCCAGAATCAGGGCCTCTTAGCACCCCTCCACTTT.

The CDR3 nucleotides are TGTGCCAGCAGTGAAGGAAAAGATAGATCCTACAATGAGCAGTTCTTC. This encodes CASSEGKDRSYNEQFF. The J gene is TRBJ2-1, the V gene TRBV2; D call uncertain. Per germline, CDR1 SNHLY and CDR2 FYNNEI. This CDR3 spans 16 amino acids. V lost 1 base and J 1 base, leaving 11 bases between the germline ends.

This chain joins TRBV6-1 and TRBJ2-7, with unresolved D. From germline, CDR1 is MNHNS and CDR2 SASEGT. The CDR3 has 12 amino acids. Deletions cut 2 bases from V and 6 bases from J, with 8 bases between. CDR3 sequence (DNA): TGTGCCAGCAGTGAATACGTCTCCGAGCAGTACTTC. Its protein is CASSEYVSEQYF.

This chain joins TRBV10-2 and TRBJ2-7; 7 bases are a match to TRBD2. J lost 5 bases, V lost 8 bases, and 18 bases had no gene match. The germline V gene has CDR1 WSHSY and CDR2 SAAADI. The CDR3 spans 16 residues. The CDR3 bases are TGCGCCAGCGCCCTGAAGTCTCTCGGGGGGTCCAACGAGCAGTACTTC. It codes for CASALKSLGGSNEQYF.

V is TRBV6-1 and J is TRBJ1-2; D is ambiguous. V was pared by 2 bases and J by 5 bases, with 9 bases between. This CDR3 comprises 13 residues. Germline values: CDR1 MNHNS, CDR2 SASEGT. DNA for the CDR3: TGTGCCAGCAGTGAATCAAGGAGATATGGCTACACCTTC. Its protein product is CASSESRRYGYTF.

This clonotype was counted a few times. The chain uses TRBV7-9 and TRBJ1-5; D ambiguous. Trimming took 2 bases from V and 9 from J, leaving 11 bases between them. The CDR3 is 13 amino acids. Looked up from germline, CDR1 is SEHNR and CDR2 is FQNEAQ (reference sequence). CDR3 coding DNA: TGTGCCAGCAGCTTATCGAGCACCGCGCCCCAGCATTTT. Translating it yields CASSLSSTAPQHF.

V usage is TRBV7-9 and J usage is TRBJ1-1, with D maybe TRBD1 (6 bases). Trimming pared 5 bases from V and 4 bases from J, leaving 14 bases between. Germline V gives CDR1 SEHNR, CDR2 FQNEAQ (reference sequence). CDR3 length: 14 residues. In DNA, the CDR3 is TGTGCCAGCAGCCTGCCGAGGGGGGCCACTGAAGCTTTCTTT. Translated, it gives CASSLPRGATEAFF.

The V gene is TRBV4-2, the J gene TRBJ1-6; possible D gene TRBD1, 5 bases. Germline CDR1 is LGHNA and CDR2 is YNFKEQ. Deletions cut 0 bases from V and 7 bases from J, with 16 bases between. CDR3 length: 17 residues. The CDR3 sequence is CASSQDPTGGGNSPLHF. The CDR3 DNA follows: TGTGCCAGCAGCCAAGATCCGACCGGGGGGGGGAATTCACCCCTCCACTTT.

The chain couples TRBV20-1 to TRBJ2-2, with 8 positions matching TRBD2. CDR3 length equals 16 residues. J lost 4 bases, V lost 6 bases, and 13 bases had no gene match. Germline V gene lookup returns CDR1 DFQATT and CDR2 SNEGSKA (reference sequence). The CDR3 coding sequence is TGCAGTGCCCTCTCAGACCAGCGGGGGATCACCGGGGAGCTGTTTTTT. The encoded protein is CSALSDQRGITGELFF.

This clonotype was found many times. The rearrangement links TRBV7-9 to TRBJ1-5; 8 bases fit TRBD1. CDR3 length equals 14 residues. Trimming removed 4 bases from V and 10 bases from J; junction bases left unmatched: 9. Germline lookup yields CDR1 SEHNR and CDR2 FQNEAQ (reference sequence). CDR3 region: CASSSPDRAAPQHF. The CDR3, as DNA: TGTGCCAGCAGCTCCCCGGACAGGGCTGCACCCCAGCATTTT.

The rearrangement links TRBV5-6 to TRBJ2-7, with 7 bases lining up with TRBD2. The trim removed 0 bases at V and 3 bases at J, leaving 6 bases unmatched. CDR3 size: 15 residues. Germline lookup yields CDR1 SGHDT and CDR2 YYEEEE. The CDR3 here is CASSLEASGLYEQYF. For the CDR3, the DNA is TGTGCCAGCAGCTTGGAGGCTAGCGGCCTCTACGAGCAGTACTTC.

On this clonotype itself: A much larger clone differs by one base, so this may be a read error. The CDR3 does not end in the conserved phenylalanine or tryptophan, so this is likely a read error. The V gene is TRBV7-2, the J gene TRBJ2-2; the match to TRBD1 covers 9 bases. Germline CDR1 reads SGHTA; CDR2 reads FQGNSA. J gave up 6 bases and V 10 bases, and 12 bases lay outside the gene matches. The CDR3 extends over 15 amino acids. The CDR3 nucleotides read TGTGCCATTAATATTAGACAGGGGGAGGCCGGGGAGCTGTTTTCT. Translated: CAINIRQGEAGELFS.

V gene TRBV6-5 combines with J gene TRBJ2-3, with D perhaps matching TRBD1 or TRBD2 (6 bases each). The CDR3 contains 15 residues. Germline V lookup: CDR1 MNHEY, CDR2 SVGAGI. Trimming shortened V by 10 bases and J by 3 bases, and 20 bases separated the two germline ends. CDR3 nucleotide sequence: TGTGCCACCAACTCCCCGGGGGCGAGGACAGATACGCAGTATTTT. Protein: CATNSPGARTDTQYF.

This clonotype was counted only a few times. The rearrangement uses TRBV6-1 and TRBJ2-1; D is possibly TRBD1 or TRBD2 (5 bases each). This CDR3 is 16 amino acids long. The germline CDR1 and CDR2 sequences are MNHNS and SASEGT. The V end was cut by 5 bases, the J end by 0 bases, with 14 bases between. CDR3 DNA: TGTGCCAGCAGTCAGGGAGAATGGAGCTCCTACAATGAGCAGTTCTTC. Its protein product is CASSQGEWSSYNEQFF.

V usage is TRBV6-6 and J usage is TRBJ1-1; no definite D call. The CDR3 has 14 amino acids. V lost 2 bases and J lost 6, with 13 bases in between. The V gene's germline CDR1 is MNHNY and CDR2 SVGAGI (reference sequence). The CDR3 reads CASSYGVAIPEAFF. CDR3 bases: TGTGCCAGCAGTTACGGAGTGGCGATCCCTGAAGCTTTCTTT.